These 2 T cell receptor beta chains originate from one sample sequenced in a study of response to subunit inactivated influenza vaccine. TCRdb analysed the RT-PCR reads with MiXCR anew, one entry per CDR3 protein. This table holds about 650,000 distinct CDR3 sequences, around 16% found once. The sample here was PBMCs from blood, taken 11 to 12 days after vaccination. Receptor source: a man aged 45-60 years who received an inactivated influenza vaccine.

This clonotype turned up a few times. The V and J genes are TRBV4-2 and TRBJ2-3; TRBD2 is a possible D gene (6 bases). From germline, CDR1 is LGHNA and CDR2 YNFKEQ. The ends were cut back, 2 bases at V and 5 bases at J, with 17 bases in the middle. The CDR3 spans 16 residues. In DNA form, the CDR3 reads TGTGCCAGCAGCCAAAGTCGTACTAGCAACGAAGATACGCAGTATTTT. Residues: CASSQSRTSNEDTQYF.

The sample holds a few counts of this clonotype. The chain recombines TRBV20-1 with TRBJ1-2; TRBD1 matches 7 bases. The CDR3 sequence is 16 residues long. Trimming took 3 bases from V and 2 from J; bases not matched to a gene: 12. CDR1 is DFQATT and CDR2 is SNEGSKA in the germline V gene (reference sequence). This CDR3 reads CSASAVLTGLNYGYTF. The CDR3 DNA is TGCAGTGCTAGTGCCGTCCTGACAGGGCTGAACTATGGCTACACCTTC.